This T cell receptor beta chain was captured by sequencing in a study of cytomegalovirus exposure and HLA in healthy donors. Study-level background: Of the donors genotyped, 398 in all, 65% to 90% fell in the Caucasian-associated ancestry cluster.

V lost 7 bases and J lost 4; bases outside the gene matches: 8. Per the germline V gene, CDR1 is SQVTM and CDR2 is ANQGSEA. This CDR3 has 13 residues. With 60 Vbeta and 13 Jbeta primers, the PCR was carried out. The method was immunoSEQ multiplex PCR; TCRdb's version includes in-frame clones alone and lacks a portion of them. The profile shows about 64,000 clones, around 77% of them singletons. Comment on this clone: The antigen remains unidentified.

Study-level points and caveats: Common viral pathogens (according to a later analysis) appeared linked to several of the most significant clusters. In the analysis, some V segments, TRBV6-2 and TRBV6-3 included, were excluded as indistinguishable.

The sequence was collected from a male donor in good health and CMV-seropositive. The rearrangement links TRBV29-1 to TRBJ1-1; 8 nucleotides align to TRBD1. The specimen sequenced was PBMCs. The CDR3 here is CSGEDRASTEAFF. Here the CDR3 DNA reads TGCAGCGGTGAGGACAGGGCGAGCACTGAAGCTTTCTTT.